A selection of T cell receptor beta chains follows, all from one sample in a study of cytotoxic CD8 clonotypes in ibrutinib-treated CLL. Using immunoSEQ multiplex PCR, the repertoire was profiled, and TCRdb retains in-frame clones only, with some absent. The sample holds almost 250,000 clones, under 80% seen once. This sample comprised PBMCs, obtained after 24 months of ibrutinib treatment. Receptors were obtained from a human donor with chronic lymphocytic leukemia. Each CDR3 is given without its conserved first and last residue. The order of the fields is V gene, J gene, CDR3 protein.

>TRBV6-1|TRBJ2-7
ASSERGDSSYEQY
>TRBV27|TRBJ1-5
ASSLSLVAAQH
>TRBV6-5|TRBJ2-5
ASSYSYGTPKETQY
>TRBV6-5|TRBJ2-7
ASSRGGSLSYEQY
>TRBV7-8|TRBJ2-6
ASSLVLGPGANVLT
>TRBV2|TRBJ1-3
ASSEGTGPRNTIY
>TRBV5-1|TRBJ2-2
ASSLGQGTGELF
>TRBV28|TRBJ2-1
ASSLSPGLAGGIYNEQF
>TRBV7-3|TRBJ2-3
ASSLSPTDTQY
>TRBV6-1|TRBJ2-7
ASSGMADHLHEQY
>TRBV28|TRBJ1-1
ASRDTGNTEAF
>TRBV10-1|TRBJ2-7
ASRSGQGGEQY
>TRBV25-1|TRBJ2-3
ASSESGGSTDTQY
>TRBV28|TRBJ2-7
ASSSLGAYEQY
>TRBV29-1|TRBJ2-1
SVRQAYNEQF
>TRBV7-8|TRBJ1-5
ASTVGSQPQH
>TRBV19|TRBJ2-5
ASSRTSGSLETQY
>TRBV5-4|TRBJ2-3
ASSLGTSGGHSDTQY
>TRBV15|TRBJ2-4
ATSSPGVAKNIQY
>TRBV6-5|TRBJ2-5
ASSPLRETQY
>TRBV9|TRBJ2-2
ASSERGLRNTGELF
>TRBV27|TRBJ2-3
ASSRTPADTQY
>TRBV5-1|TRBJ2-7
ASSSTGTGLYEQY
>TRBV29-1|TRBJ1-3
SVEGREAGNTIY
>TRBV5-4|TRBJ2-2
ASSFLYGGSGELF
>TRBV28|TRBJ2-3
ASQRFGTQY
>TRBV4-1|TRBJ2-5
ASSSRDSQPQETQY
>TRBV28|TRBJ2-7
ASRSGTSGSLAEQY
>TRBV9|TRBJ2-2
ASSGHGTRNTGELF
>TRBV15|TRBJ2-7
ATRDLQGSPYEQY
>TRBV19|TRBJ2-1
ASNQGGNEQF
>TRBV5-1|TRBJ2-2
ASSFGAGTGELF
>TRBV6-6|TRBJ1-3
ASRDDDSGNTIY
>TRBV6-6|TRBJ1-1
ASSLGGVTEAF
>TRBV12-5|TRBJ2-2
ASARTSGTRTGELF
>TRBV5-1|TRBJ2-3
ASRPTGGGDTQY
>TRBV29-1|TRBJ2-5
SVEKGLAGETQY
>TRBV30|TRBJ2-1
AWMRDGDVYEQF
>TRBV15|TRBJ1-5
ATSRDRFQPQH
>TRBV30|TRBJ2-5
AWDRQGAGETQY
>TRBV27|TRBJ2-1
ASSSRTSGIPPRWYNEQF
>TRBV6-5|TRBJ1-1
ASSTGRENTEAF
>TRBV28|TRBJ1-2
ASSLGGYGYT
>TRBV30|TRBJ1-1
AWSVRVEAF
>TRBV4-1|TRBJ2-3
ASSQSDRAVDTQY
>TRBV5-1|TRBJ1-2
ASSLAGWTGYT
>TRBV4-3|TRBJ2-3
ASSQFRRPSRTSGRSDTQY
>TRBV9|TRBJ1-2
ATTGTAGYT
>TRBV29-1|TRBJ1-2
SVEGHPLGGYT
>TRBV9|TRBJ2-1
ASSVVAGRTNEQF
>TRBV10-1|TRBJ2-5
ASSEQASGQETQY
>TRBV5-1|TRBJ2-1
ASSGTGAGYNEQF